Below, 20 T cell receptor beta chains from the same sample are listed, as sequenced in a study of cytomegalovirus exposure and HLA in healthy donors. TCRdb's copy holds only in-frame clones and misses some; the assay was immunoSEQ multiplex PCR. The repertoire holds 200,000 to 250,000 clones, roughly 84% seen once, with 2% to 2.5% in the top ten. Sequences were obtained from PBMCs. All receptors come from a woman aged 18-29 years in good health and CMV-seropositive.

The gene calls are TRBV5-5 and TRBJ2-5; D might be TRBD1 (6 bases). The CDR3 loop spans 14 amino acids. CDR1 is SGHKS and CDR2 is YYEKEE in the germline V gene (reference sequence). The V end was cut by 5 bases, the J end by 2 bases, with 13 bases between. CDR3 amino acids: CASSGGRAQETQYF. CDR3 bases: TGTGCCAGCAGTGGGGGCAGGGCTCAAGAGACCCAGTACTTC. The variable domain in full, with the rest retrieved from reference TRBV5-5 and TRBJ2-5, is DAGVTQSPTHLIKTRGQQVTLRCSPISGHKSVSWYQQVLGQGPQFIFQYYEKEERGRGNFPDRFSARQFPNYSSELNVNALLLGDSALYLCASSGGRAQETQYFGPGTRLLVL.

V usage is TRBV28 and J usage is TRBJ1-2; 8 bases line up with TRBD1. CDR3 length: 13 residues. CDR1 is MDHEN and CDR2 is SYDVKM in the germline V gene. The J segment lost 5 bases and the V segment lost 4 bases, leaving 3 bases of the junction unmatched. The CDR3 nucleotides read TGTGCCAGCAGTTGGACAGGGAGATATGGCTACACCTTC. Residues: CASSWTGRYGYTF.

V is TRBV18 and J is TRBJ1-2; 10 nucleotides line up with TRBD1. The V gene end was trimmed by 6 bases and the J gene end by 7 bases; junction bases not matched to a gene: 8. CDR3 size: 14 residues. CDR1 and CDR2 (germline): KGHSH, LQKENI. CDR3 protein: CASSPGTGASGYTF. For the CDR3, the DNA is TGTGCCAGCTCTCCCGGGACAGGGGCATCTGGCTACACCTTC.

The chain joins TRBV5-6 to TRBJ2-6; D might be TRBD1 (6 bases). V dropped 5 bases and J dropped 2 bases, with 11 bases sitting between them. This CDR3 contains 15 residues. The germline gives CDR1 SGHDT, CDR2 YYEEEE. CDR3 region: CASSLEGAGANVLTF. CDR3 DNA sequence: TGTGCCAGCAGTCTTGAGGGGGCTGGGGCCAACGTCCTGACTTTC.

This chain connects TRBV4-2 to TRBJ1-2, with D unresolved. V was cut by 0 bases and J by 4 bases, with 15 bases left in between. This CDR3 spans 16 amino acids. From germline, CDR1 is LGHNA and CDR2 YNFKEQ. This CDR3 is CASSQEDGAPGYGYTF. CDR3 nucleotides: TGTGCCAGCAGCCAAGAAGACGGAGCTCCGGGCTATGGCTACACCTTC.

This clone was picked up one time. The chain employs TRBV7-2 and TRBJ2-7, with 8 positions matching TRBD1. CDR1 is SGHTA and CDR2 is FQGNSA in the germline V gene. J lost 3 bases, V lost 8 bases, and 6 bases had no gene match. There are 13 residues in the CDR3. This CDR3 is CASRQGPFYEQYF. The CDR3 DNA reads TGTGCCAGCCGACAGGGGCCTTTCTACGAGCAGTACTTC.

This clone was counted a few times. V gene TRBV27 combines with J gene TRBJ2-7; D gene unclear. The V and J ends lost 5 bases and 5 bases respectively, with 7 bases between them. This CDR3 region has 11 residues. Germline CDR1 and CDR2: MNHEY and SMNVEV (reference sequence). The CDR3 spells CASSQANEQYF. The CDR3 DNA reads TGTGCCAGCAGTCAGGCAAACGAGCAGTACTTC.

This CDR3 is CASSLGRKRTANTGELFF. CDR3 DNA: TGCGCCAGCAGCTTGGGACGGAAGCGGACCGCGAACACCGGGGAGCTGTTTTTT. The J gene is TRBJ2-2, the V gene TRBV5-1, with D possibly being TRBD2 (5 bases). V lost 0 bases, J lost 0 bases, and 15 bases lay in between. The CDR3 has 18 amino acids. Germline CDR1 reads SGHRS; CDR2 reads YFSETQ.

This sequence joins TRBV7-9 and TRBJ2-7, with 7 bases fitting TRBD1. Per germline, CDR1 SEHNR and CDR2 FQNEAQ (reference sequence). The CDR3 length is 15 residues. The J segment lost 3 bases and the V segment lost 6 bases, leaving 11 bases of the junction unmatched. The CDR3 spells CASSSGGVGNYEQYF. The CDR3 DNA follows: TGTGCCAGCAGTTCAGGGGGTGTCGGTAACTACGAGCAGTACTTC.

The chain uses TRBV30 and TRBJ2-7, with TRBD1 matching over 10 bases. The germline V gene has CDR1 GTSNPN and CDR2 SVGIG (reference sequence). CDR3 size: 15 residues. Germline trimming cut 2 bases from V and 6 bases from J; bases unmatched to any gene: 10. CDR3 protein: CAWSSQGTGAGEQYF. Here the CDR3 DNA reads TGTGCCTGGAGTTCCCAAGGGACAGGGGCTGGCGAGCAGTACTTC. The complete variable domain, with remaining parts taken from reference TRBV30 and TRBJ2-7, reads SQTIHQWPATLVQPVGSPLSLECTVEGTSNPNLYWYRQAAGRGLQLLFYSVGIGQISSEVPQNLSASRPQDRQFILSSKKLLLSDSGFYLCAWSSQGTGAGEQYFGPGTRLTVT.

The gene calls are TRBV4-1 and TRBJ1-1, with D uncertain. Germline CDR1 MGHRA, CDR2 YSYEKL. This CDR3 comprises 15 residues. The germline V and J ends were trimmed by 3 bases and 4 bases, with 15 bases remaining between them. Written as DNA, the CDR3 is TGCGCCAGCAGCCATCTCGGGTCGGGTTCCACTGAAGCTTTCTTT. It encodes CASSHLGSGSTEAFF.

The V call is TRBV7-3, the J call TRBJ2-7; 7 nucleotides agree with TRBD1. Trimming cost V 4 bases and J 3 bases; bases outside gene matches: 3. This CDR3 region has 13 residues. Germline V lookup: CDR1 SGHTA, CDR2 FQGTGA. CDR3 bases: TGTGCCAGCAGCTCGACAGGGAGCTACGAGCAGTACTTC. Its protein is CASSSTGSYEQYF.

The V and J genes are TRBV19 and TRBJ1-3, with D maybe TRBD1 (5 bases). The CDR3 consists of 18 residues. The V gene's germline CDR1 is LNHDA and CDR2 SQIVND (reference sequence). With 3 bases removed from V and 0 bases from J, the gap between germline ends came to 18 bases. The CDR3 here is CASSITSSGLFSGNTIYF. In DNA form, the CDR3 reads TGTGCCAGTAGTATCACATCCTCGGGACTCTTCTCTGGAAACACCATATATTTT.

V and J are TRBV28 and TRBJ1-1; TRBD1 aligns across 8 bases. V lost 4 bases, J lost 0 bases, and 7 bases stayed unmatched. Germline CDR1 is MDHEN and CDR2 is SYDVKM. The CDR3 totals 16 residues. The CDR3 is CASSSLGQGLNTEAFF. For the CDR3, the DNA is TGTGCCAGCAGTTCTCTTGGACAGGGTCTGAACACTGAAGCTTTCTTT.

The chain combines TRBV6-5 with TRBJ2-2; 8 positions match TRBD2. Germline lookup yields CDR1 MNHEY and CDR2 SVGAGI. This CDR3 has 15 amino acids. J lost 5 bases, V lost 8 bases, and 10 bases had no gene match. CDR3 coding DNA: TGTGCCAGCCGTCGAGGGACTAGAAAAACCGGGGAGCTGTTTTTT. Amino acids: CASRRGTRKTGELFF.

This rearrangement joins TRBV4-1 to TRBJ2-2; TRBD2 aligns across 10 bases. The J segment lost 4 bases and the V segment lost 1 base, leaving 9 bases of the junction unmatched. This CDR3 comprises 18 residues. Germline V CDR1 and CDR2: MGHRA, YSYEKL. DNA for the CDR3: TGCGCCAGCAGCCAAGGTGGCCTAGCGGGAGTTGGCACCGGGGAGCTGTTTTTT. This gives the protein CASSQGGLAGVGTGELFF.

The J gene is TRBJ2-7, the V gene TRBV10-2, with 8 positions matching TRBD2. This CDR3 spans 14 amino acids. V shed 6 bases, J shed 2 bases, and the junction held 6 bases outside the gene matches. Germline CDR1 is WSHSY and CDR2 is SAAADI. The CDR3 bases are TGCGCCAGCAGAGATCGGGGGGGGCCCTACGAGCAGTACTTC. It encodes CASRDRGGPYEQYF.

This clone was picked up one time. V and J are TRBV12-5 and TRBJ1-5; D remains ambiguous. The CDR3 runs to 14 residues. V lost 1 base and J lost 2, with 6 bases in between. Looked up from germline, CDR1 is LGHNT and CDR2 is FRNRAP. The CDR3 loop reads CASGLARGNQPQHF. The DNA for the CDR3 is TGTGCTAGTGGTTTGGCCCGGGGCAATCAGCCCCAGCATTTT. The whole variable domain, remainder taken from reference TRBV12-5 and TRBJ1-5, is DARVTQTPRHKVTEMGQEVTMRCQPILGHNTVFWYRQTMMQGLELLAYFRNRAPLDDSGMPKDRFSAEMPDATLATLKIQPSEPRDSAVYFCASGLARGNQPQHFGDGTRLSIL.

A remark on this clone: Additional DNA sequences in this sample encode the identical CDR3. CDR3 nucleotide sequence: TGTGCCAGCAGTCGAGGGACTGAAGCTTTCTTT. It translates to CASSRGTEAFF. V and J are TRBV27 and TRBJ1-1; the D is unclear. V dropped 5 bases and J dropped 5 bases, with 6 bases sitting between them. CDR3 length: 11 residues. Germline CDR1 is MNHEY and CDR2 is SMNVEV (reference sequence).

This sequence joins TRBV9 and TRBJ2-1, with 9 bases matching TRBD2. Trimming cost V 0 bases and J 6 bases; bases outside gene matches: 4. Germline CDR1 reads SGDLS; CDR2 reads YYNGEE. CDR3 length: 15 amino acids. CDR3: CASSVVGGRANEQFF. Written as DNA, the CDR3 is TGTGCCAGCAGCGTAGTGGGCGGGAGGGCCAATGAGCAGTTCTTC.